The 20 T cell receptor beta chains reported below all come from one sample, sequenced in a study of blood T cell repertoires in COVID-19. Libraries were prepared by immunoSEQ multiplex PCR; TCRdb keeps only in-frame clonotypes and omits some of them. The repertoire has approximately 400,000 clones, more than 75% of them found once; the top ten carry more than 1%. The specimen was PBMCs or T cells enriched from blood (not recorded which). The receptors derive from a woman aged 18-29 years who had recovered from COVID-19.

CDR3 nucleotides: TGTGCCAGCAGCCCCGGACATCCCCCCTACGAGCAGTACTTC. The encoded protein is CASSPGHPPYEQYF. This chain joins TRBV6-4 and TRBJ2-7; a weak D match, TRBD1 (5 bases). Germline V gene lookup returns CDR1 MRHNA and CDR2 SNTAGT. CDR3 length equals 14 residues. Trimming left V 6 bases short and J 2 bases short, with 14 bases between.

The CDR3: CSASRTGDTEAFF. Here the CDR3 DNA reads TGCAGTGCTAGTAGGACAGGGGACACTGAAGCTTTCTTT. The chain recombines TRBV20-1 with TRBJ1-1, with 9 positions matching TRBD1. The CDR3 spans 13 residues. V lost 3 bases, J lost 3 bases, and 2 bases stayed unmatched. Germline V CDR1 and CDR2: DFQATT, SNEGSKA (reference sequence).

The rearrangement uses TRBV5-6 and TRBJ2-7, with a possible D match to TRBD1 (5 bases). The CDR3 length is 16 residues. V was trimmed by 7 bases and J by 0 bases, leaving 20 bases between them. Germline values: CDR1 SGHDT, CDR2 YYEEEE. CDR3 loop: CASVQAYGVGSYEQYF. The CDR3 DNA follows: TGTGCCAGCGTACAGGCCTACGGTGTAGGCTCCTACGAGCAGTACTTC. The complete variable domain, with remaining parts taken from reference TRBV5-6 and TRBJ2-7, reads DAGVTQSPTHLIKTRGQQVTLRCSPKSGHDTVSWYQQALGQGPQFIFQYYEEEERQRGNFPDRFSGHQFPNYSSELNVNALLLGDSALYLCASVQAYGVGSYEQYFGPGTRLTVT.

The chain links TRBV3-1 (or the pseudogene TRBV3-2) to TRBJ1-2; TRBD1 aligns across 8 bases. The junction had 4 bases not matched to a gene; V was cut back by 0 bases and J by 4 bases. Looked up from germline, CDR1 is LGHDT and CDR2 is YNNKEL (reference sequence). This CDR3 has 15 residues. As DNA, the CDR3 is TGTGCCAGCAGCCAAGATACGGGACAGGTCTATGGCTACACCTTC. Its translation is CASSQDTGQVYGYTF.

The CDR3 nucleotides read TGTGCCAGCAGCTCCCCCCCGACTAGTTGGGGGAAGGATACGCAGTATTTT. It encodes CASSSPPTSWGKDTQYF. The chain links TRBV7-9 to TRBJ2-3; TRBD2 might be the D (6 bases). V was pared by 4 bases and J by 6 bases, with 23 bases between. CDR1 is SEHNR, CDR2 FQNEAQ, per germline (reference sequence). The CDR3 has 17 residues.

The chain combines TRBV12-3 or TRBV12-4 with TRBJ1-2, with 7 bases lining up with TRBD1. CDR3 length: 13 residues. V gave up 4 bases and J gave up 5 bases; unmatched junction bases: 4. CDR3 region: CASSSGQTYGYTF. DNA for the CDR3: TGTGCCAGCAGTTCGGGACAGACTTATGGCTACACCTTC.

This chain connects TRBV29-1 to TRBJ1-1, with 9 bases matching TRBD1. From germline, CDR1 is SQVTM and CDR2 ANQGSEA. J gave up 6 bases and V 4 bases, and 3 bases lay outside the gene matches. The CDR3 has 12 residues. The CDR3 DNA reads as TGCAGCGTTGGACAGGGGGTGCCTGAAGCTTTCTTT. It codes for CSVGQGVPEAFF.

The chain uses TRBV7-2 and TRBJ1-5; 10 bases are a match to TRBD1. Trimming removed 4 bases from V and 4 bases from J; junction bases left unmatched: 4. CDR3 length: 15 residues. From germline, CDR1 is SGHTA and CDR2 FQGNSA. The CDR3: CASSSRTGGNQPQHF. The CDR3 DNA reads as TGTGCCAGCAGCTCACGGACAGGGGGGAATCAGCCCCAGCATTTT.

This clone showed up just once. The chain is built from TRBV2 and TRBJ1-2; 8 nucleotides line up with TRBD1. Germline CDR1 is SNHLY and CDR2 is FYNNEI. The V and J ends lost 10 bases and 0 bases, in that order; junction bases with no gene match: 4. There are 13 residues in the CDR3. The CDR3 DNA reads as TGTGCCACGGACAGGGCCGCTAACTATGGCTACACCTTC. Its translation: CATDRAANYGYTF.

The gene calls are TRBV28 and TRBJ2-5; D perhaps matches TRBD1 (5 bases). Germline assignment: CDR1 MDHEN and CDR2 SYDVKM. The CDR3 is 13 residues long. V lost 6 bases to trimming and J lost 4 bases, with 12 bases between them. For the CDR3, the DNA is TGTGCCAGCAGGGGGTACCAGGGAGAGACCCAGTACTTC. Translating it yields CASRGYQGETQYF.

The V call is TRBV7-9, the J call TRBJ1-2, with a weak D call TRBD1 (5 bases). Germline CDR1 SEHNR, CDR2 FQNEAQ (reference sequence). Trimming took off 5 bases at V and 8 bases at J, with 9 bases between the two ends. The CDR3 is 11 amino acids. CDR3 DNA sequence: TGTGCCAGCAGCCCGGGGGAAGGCTACACCTTC. This gives the protein CASSPGEGYTF.

The table lists this clone with a few counts. V and J are TRBV30 and TRBJ1-5; TRBD1 is a possible D gene (6 bases). The germline V gene has CDR1 GTSNPN and CDR2 SVGIG (reference sequence). Trimming left V 1 base short and J 4 bases short, with 8 bases between. The CDR3 is 13 residues long. CDR3 residues: CAWSDRANQPQHF. In DNA form, the CDR3 reads TGTGCCTGGAGTGACAGGGCGAATCAGCCCCAGCATTTT.

This clone was found once. For the CDR3, the DNA is TGCGCCAGCAGTTACAGGGGACTCAATCAGCCCCAGCATTTT. Its protein product is CASSYRGLNQPQHF. V gene TRBV23-1 combines with J gene TRBJ1-5, with 7 positions matching TRBD1. TRBV23-1 has ORF status, its function being uncertain. Trimming removed 5 bases from V and 3 bases from J; junction bases left unmatched: 4. The CDR3 covers 14 residues.

V and J are TRBV24-1 and TRBJ1-1; TRBD1 is a possible D gene (5 bases). With 2 bases removed from V and 4 bases from J, the gap between germline ends came to 10 bases. In germline, CDR1 is KGHDR, CDR2 SFDVKD. The CDR3 is 14 residues long. CDR3 nucleotides: TGTGCCACCAGTGATTGGGGAGGGGTCACTGAAGCTTTCTTT. Its translation: CATSDWGGVTEAFF.

The chain carries TRBV2 and TRBJ1-5; 7 bases are shared with TRBD1. J gave up 4 bases and V 3 bases, and 6 bases lay outside the gene matches. Germline CDR1 is SNHLY and CDR2 is FYNNEI. This CDR3 has 15 residues. The CDR3: CASSDGPTGNQPQHF. CDR3 DNA: TGTGCCAGCAGTGACGGCCCGACAGGGAATCAGCCCCAGCATTTT.

V usage is TRBV3-1 (or the pseudogene TRBV3-2) and J usage is TRBJ2-4, with no clear D. This CDR3 is built from 13 residues. Trimming stripped 5 bases from V and 7 bases from J, with 12 bases between. Germline values: CDR1 LGHDT, CDR2 YNNKEL (reference sequence). CDR3 region: CASSSLKENIQYF. The DNA of the CDR3 is TGTGCCAGCAGCAGCCTCAAGGAGAACATTCAGTACTTC.

The chain couples TRBV5-4 to TRBJ2-3; 9 bases are a match to TRBD2. This CDR3 region has 15 residues. With 4 bases clipped from V and 3 bases from J, the junction kept 6 bases outside the gene matches. The germline CDR1 and CDR2 sequences are SGHNT and YYREEE (reference sequence). CDR3 coding DNA: TGTGCCAGCAGCGACGCGGGGGGGAGTACAGATACGCAGTATTTT. Protein: CASSDAGGSTDTQYF.

The chain combines TRBV6-1 with TRBJ1-1, with 12 bases aligning to TRBD1. Germline values: CDR1 MNHNS, CDR2 SASEGT. Unmatched junction bases numbered 5, after V lost 4 bases and J lost 2 bases. The CDR3 covers 16 residues. The DNA for the CDR3 is TGTGCCAGCAGTGGGGACAGGGGGCCACGAAACACTGAAGCTTTCTTT. Protein sequence: CASSGDRGPRNTEAFF.

This clone was counted only a few times. The V gene is TRBV7-9, the J gene TRBJ1-1, with unresolved D. Germline V gene data show CDR1 as SEHNR and CDR2 as FQNEAQ (reference sequence). With 5 bases removed from V and 7 bases from J, the gap between germline ends came to 8 bases. This CDR3 is built from 11 residues. The CDR3 DNA reads as TGTGCCAGCAGCACCACTTATGAAGCTTTCTTT. Its translation is CASSTTYEAFF.

As to this clone: Within the sample, other DNA sequences also encode this same CDR3. The chain is built from TRBV2 and TRBJ1-1; D uncertain. In germline, CDR1 is SNHLY, CDR2 FYNNEI. CDR3 length equals 14 residues. V dropped 0 bases and J dropped 1 base, with 6 bases sitting between them. The DNA for the CDR3 is TGTGCCAGCAGTGAAGCGCGGGCGAACACTGAAGCTTTCTTT. This translates into CASSEARANTEAFF.